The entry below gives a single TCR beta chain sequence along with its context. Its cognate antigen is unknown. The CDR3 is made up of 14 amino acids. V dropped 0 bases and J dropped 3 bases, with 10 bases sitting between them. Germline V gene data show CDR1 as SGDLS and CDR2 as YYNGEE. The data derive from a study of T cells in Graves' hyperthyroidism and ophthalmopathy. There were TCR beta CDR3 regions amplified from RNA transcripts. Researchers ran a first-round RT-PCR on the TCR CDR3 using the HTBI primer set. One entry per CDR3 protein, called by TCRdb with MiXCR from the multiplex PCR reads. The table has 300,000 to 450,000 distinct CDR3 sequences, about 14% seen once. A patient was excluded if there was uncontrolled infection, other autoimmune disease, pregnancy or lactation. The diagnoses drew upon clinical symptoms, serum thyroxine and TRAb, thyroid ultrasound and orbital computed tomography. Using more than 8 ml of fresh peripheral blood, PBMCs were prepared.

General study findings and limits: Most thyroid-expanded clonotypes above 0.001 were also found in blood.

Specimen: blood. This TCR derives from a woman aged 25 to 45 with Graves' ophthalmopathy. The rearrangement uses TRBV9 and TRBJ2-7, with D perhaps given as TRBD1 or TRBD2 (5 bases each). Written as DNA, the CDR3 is TGTGCCAGCAGCGTAGGTGGGGGAGACTACGAGCAGTACTTC. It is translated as CASSVGGGDYEQYF.